This TCR beta chain was observed in a study of blood T cell repertoires in COVID-19. Study context: Donors in the United States, Italy and Spain gave samples during acute or convalescent COVID-19. T cells, B-cell-depleted T cells, or PBMCs provided the cDNA or gDNA that served as material.

Trimming cost V 0 bases and J 7 bases; bases outside gene matches: 6. Germline values: CDR1 SGDLS, CDR2 YYNGEE. The CDR3 is made up of 15 amino acids. In the source study's methods: Using reference gene primer amplification, nucleated cell counts were estimated. This table comes from immunoSEQ multiplex PCR, and its TCRdb copy is limited to in-frame clones, with some not included. D and trimming come from the DNA, and the V and J calls and clone size come from that table. The data show about 16,000 clones, about 90% seen once. The sequence was collected from a human donor in a cohort sampled during active COVID-19. V usage is TRBV9 and J usage is TRBJ2-1, with TRBD2 matching over 8 bases. Source material: peripheral blood. The CDR3 reads CASSVEGTRGNEQFF. As DNA, the CDR3 is TGTGCCAGCAGCGTAGAAGGGACTAGGGGGAATGAGCAGTTCTTC.